This passage covers 18 T cell receptor beta chains from one sample sequenced in a study of CD8+ T cells in alopecia areata. Sequencing relied on a cDNA template that was reverse transcribed from extracted RNA. The table came from immunoSEQ multiplex PCR; TCRdb's copy has only in-frame clones and leaves some out. The sample includes around 140,000 clones, about 60% of them seen just once. The specimen was CD4+ T cells sorted from blood, collected at week 0. The receptors here all came from a human donor with alopecia areata.

The chain couples TRBV29-1 to TRBJ1-5; D not certain. V was clipped by 4 bases and J by 7 bases, with 11 bases between them. This CDR3 has 12 amino acids. Germline V gene sequence: CDR1 SQVTM, CDR2 ANQGSEA. The CDR3 sequence: CSVVISGQPQHF. The CDR3 bases are TGCAGCGTTGTTATCAGCGGCCAGCCCCAGCATTTT.

This chain links TRBV19 with TRBJ1-1; no firm D call. The germline V gene has CDR1 LNHDA and CDR2 SQIVND (reference sequence). V dropped 6 bases and J dropped 4 bases, with 9 bases sitting between them. This CDR3 has 12 residues. The CDR3 DNA follows: TGTGCCAGTAGCAACCCCGGCACTGAAGCTTTCTTT. Protein product: CASSNPGTEAFF.

The rearrangement uses TRBV27 and TRBJ2-1, with 7 bases that match TRBD1. CDR3 length: 14 amino acids. The ends lost 2 bases at V and 10 bases at J; junction bases unmatched: 8. Per the germline V gene, CDR1 is MNHEY and CDR2 is SMNVEV (reference sequence). The CDR3 spells CASSLGQVLREQFF. The CDR3 DNA reads TGTGCCAGCAGTTTAGGACAGGTGCTTCGGGAGCAGTTCTTC.

This clone was counted ten times or more. CDR3 nucleotides: TGTGCCAGCAGCCAAGACTCGGGAGATACGCAGTATTTT. Its translation is CASSQDSGDTQYF. The V and J genes are TRBV14 and TRBJ2-3, with D hard to call. Germline V lookup: CDR1 SGHDN, CDR2 FVKESK. V dropped 0 bases and J dropped 5 bases, with 6 bases sitting between them. The CDR3 loop spans 13 amino acids.

This chain links TRBV2 with TRBJ2-7, with unresolved D. The CDR3 length is 13 residues. V dropped 7 bases and J dropped 2 bases, with 12 bases sitting between them. Per the germline V gene, CDR1 is SNHLY and CDR2 is FYNNEI. The CDR3 is CASTTIGPYEQYF. The CDR3 coding sequence is TGTGCCAGCACTACGATTGGGCCCTACGAGCAGTACTTC.

This clone was counted only a few times. This chain joins TRBV29-1 and TRBJ1-4; 7 bases map to TRBD1. Germline-derived CDR1 and CDR2 are SQVTM and ANQGSEA. After removal of 4 bases from V and 2 bases from J, the junction contained 7 bases not matched to a gene. This CDR3 has 15 amino acids. The CDR3 protein is CSVAEQGTTNEKLFF. The CDR3 DNA sequence: TGCAGCGTTGCCGAACAGGGGACCACTAATGAAAAACTGTTTTTT. Drawing the rest from reference TRBV29-1 and TRBJ1-4, the complete variable domain is SAVISQKPSRDICQRGTSLTIQCQVDSQVTMMFWYRQQPGQSLTLIATANQGSEATYESGFVIDKFPISRPNLTFSTLTVSNMSPEDSSIYLCSVAEQGTTNEKLFFGSGTQLSVL.

To note about this clone: The junction differs from germline at one of its ends, possibly a read error. V is TRBV7-2 and J is TRBJ1-2, with TRBD1 as a possible D gene (6 bases). The CDR3 loop spans 15 amino acids. CDR1 is SGHTA, CDR2 FQGNSA, per germline. CDR3 sequence: CASSQGLDSDYGYTF. The DNA of the CDR3 is TGCGCCAGCAGCCAAGGATTGGACAGTGACTATGGCTACACCTTC.

The rearrangement uses TRBV5-1 and TRBJ2-2; D possibly uses TRBD1 or TRBD2 (7 bases each). V lost 7 bases and J 3 bases, leaving 13 bases between the germline ends. There are 14 residues in the CDR3. Germline CDR1 and CDR2: SGHRS and YFSETQ. CDR3 residues: CASGEGADTGELFF. Here the CDR3 DNA reads TGCGCCAGCGGGGAGGGGGCAGACACCGGGGAGCTGTTTTTT.

Comment on this clone: Additional DNA sequences in this sample encode the identical CDR3. The chain uses TRBV2 and TRBJ1-5; the D is unclear. This CDR3 spans 13 amino acids. Trimming pared 1 base from V and 2 bases from J, leaving 3 bases between. Germline V lookup: CDR1 SNHLY, CDR2 FYNNEI. CDR3 amino acids: CASSEGGNQPQHF. CDR3 in DNA: TGTGCCAGCAGTGAAGGGGGCAATCAGCCCCAGCATTTT.

The V call is TRBV19, the J call TRBJ2-1; TRBD2 is a possible D gene (6 bases). The CDR3 has 13 amino acids. Germline V gene lookup returns CDR1 LNHDA and CDR2 SQIVND (reference sequence). Trimming cost V 6 bases and J 5 bases, with 11 bases left between them. The CDR3 DNA reads TGTGCCAGTAGGGCAGCGGGCGACAATGAGCAGTTCTTC. Residues: CASRAAGDNEQFF. The variable domain in full, with the rest retrieved from reference TRBV19 and TRBJ2-1, is DGGITQSPKYLFRKEGQNVTLSCEQNLNHDAMYWYRQDPGQGLRLIYYSQIVNDFQKGDIAEGYSVSREKKESFPLTVTSAQKNPTAFYLCASRAAGDNEQFFGPGTRLTVL.

J is TRBJ2-3 and V is TRBV10-3; D perhaps matches TRBD2 (6 bases). In germline, CDR1 is ENHRY, CDR2 SYGVKD. Trimming removed 6 bases at V and 0 bases at J, with 13 bases between. CDR3 size: 15 residues. The CDR3 here is CAISSGTGSTDTQYF. In nucleotides, the CDR3 is TGTGCCATCAGCTCCGGGACTGGTAGCACAGATACGCAGTATTTT.

The chain couples TRBV30 to TRBJ1-2, with a possible D match to TRBD1 (5 bases). Germline V gene lookup returns CDR1 GTSNPN and CDR2 SVGIG (reference sequence). The ends were cut back, 5 bases at V and 2 bases at J, with 18 bases in the middle. This CDR3 has 15 amino acids. CDR3 coding DNA: TGTGCCTGGTCCACCGGGGGGAGCGTAAACTATGGCTACACCTTC. Residues: CAWSTGGSVNYGYTF.

This clone occurred a few times. J is TRBJ1-3 and V is TRBV6-6; TRBD1 is a possible D gene (6 bases). Germline V lookup: CDR1 MNHNY, CDR2 SVGAGI (reference sequence). The CDR3 consists of 13 residues. V was pared by 0 bases and J by 16 bases, with 16 bases between. CDR3 sequence reads: CASSYSGHGKVYF. CDR3 nucleotide sequence: TGTGCCAGCAGTTACTCGGGACACGGAAAGGTTTATTTT.

The chain has TRBV19 and TRBJ1-2; possible D gene TRBD1, 6 bases. Trimming took 7 bases from V and 2 from J, leaving 17 bases between them. Germline V lookup: CDR1 LNHDA, CDR2 SQIVND (reference sequence). This CDR3 has 15 amino acids. CDR3 protein: CASNKGRGINYGYTF. CDR3 nucleotide sequence: TGTGCCAGTAATAAAGGGAGGGGGATCAACTATGGCTACACCTTC.

The sample holds a few counts of this clone. The V and J genes are TRBV10-3 and TRBJ2-5; D uncertain. The length of the CDR3 is 15 residues. V lost 3 bases, J lost 2 bases, and 13 bases lay in between. Germline-derived CDR1 and CDR2 are ENHRY and SYGVKD. CDR3 in amino acids: CAISDPHNLQETQYF. The DNA of the CDR3 is TGTGCCATCAGTGACCCGCACAACCTGCAAGAGACCCAGTACTTC.

This sequence joins TRBV30 and TRBJ2-7; D is unresolved. The CDR3 consists of 10 residues. Germline V gene lookup returns CDR1 GTSNPN and CDR2 SVGIG (reference sequence). Trimming pared 1 base from V and 4 bases from J, leaving 2 bases between. Here the CDR3 DNA reads TGTGCCTGGAGTGGGTACGAGCAGTACTTC. Translation gives CAWSGYEQYF.

The rearrangement joins TRBV4-3 to TRBJ2-5; possible D gene TRBD1, 6 bases. The CDR3 is 16 residues long. The germline V and J ends were trimmed by 0 bases and 5 bases, with 16 bases remaining between them. Germline values: CDR1 LGHNA, CDR2 YSLEER. CDR3 DNA: TGCGCCAGCAGCCAAGATTTCAGGGGCGCCAGGGAGACCCAGTACTTC. Protein product: CASSQDFRGARETQYF.

The rearrangement links TRBV11-2 to TRBJ2-7; 11 nucleotides align to TRBD1. Trimming took 5 bases from V and 7 from J; bases not matched to a gene: 7. The CDR3 length is 14 residues. CDR1 and CDR2 (germline): SGHAT, FQNNGV. This CDR3 reads CASSPGQGAREQYF. The CDR3 region has the DNA TGTGCCAGCAGCCCAGGACAGGGGGCGAGGGAGCAGTACTTC.